This T cell receptor (beta chain) stems from a study of early T cells in non-severe SARS-CoV-2 infection. For the study at large: Chains were unpaired, as sequencing was done on bulk RNA from unsorted whole blood.

Whole-study findings and limits: Private and CD4 specificities were missed by VDJdb matching, skewed to anti-spike CD8.

A note on this clonotype: Its antigen is as yet unknown.

Each single cDNA molecule received a unique molecular identifier. One entry per CDR3 protein results from TCRdb running MiXCR on the 5' RACE reads. The profile shows fewer than 30,000 distinct CDR3 sequences, less than 10% of them singletons. The CDR3 has 13 amino acids. Germline V gene sequence: CDR1 ENHRY, CDR2 SYGVKD. V lost 5 bases and J lost 1, with 9 bases in between. The receptor comes from an adult who was a healthcare worker with PCR-confirmed SARS-CoV-2 infection or an uninfected control (not recorded which). Sequencing was done on a sample of whole blood. This chain connects TRBV10-3 to TRBJ2-7, with D perhaps matching TRBD1 (6 bases). The CDR3 sequence is CAISLTGSYEQYF. The DNA for the CDR3 is TGTGCCATCAGTCTGACAGGTTCCTACGAGCAGTACTTC.